This TCR beta chain originates from a study of blood T cell repertoires in COVID-19. As for the study in general: Acute-phase and convalescent COVID-19 samples originated in the United States, Italy and Spain.

Assay used: immunoSEQ multiplex PCR; TCRdb lists only in-frame clones, some missing. The table lists approximately 89,000 clones, around 94% of them singletons. V lost 3 bases, J lost 4 bases, and 10 bases lay in between. This CDR3 has 13 amino acids. Germline CDR1 SQVTM, CDR2 ANQGSEA. This sequence originates from a woman aged 55-75 years with active COVID-19. Sequenced: peripheral blood. V is TRBV29-1 and J is TRBJ1-5; D is ambiguous. The CDR3 coding sequence is TGCAGCGTTGAGGCGGATACGAATCAGCCCCAGCATTTT. Protein: CSVEADTNQPQHF.